This T cell receptor (beta chain) comes out of a study of T cell repertoires in cytomegalovirus infection. Across the whole study: Alongside well-studied HLA-B-restricted CMV epitopes, recently identified HLA-C-restricted CMV epitopes were also used. From public TCR beta signatures came an indication of both CMV infection and matching HLA type.

J was trimmed by 5 bases and V by 2 bases; bases with no gene match: 2. Germline assignment: CDR1 SGHTA and CDR2 FQGNSA. The CDR3 length is 15 residues. In the case of this clonotype: Its antigen is unidentified.

From the reads, TCRdb called clonotypes with MiXCR, one entry per CDR3 protein. This sample carries under 850,000 distinct CDR3 sequences, about 30% of them seen once, and the ten largest clones take roughly 20%. Findings of the study overall: What dominated the ex vivo response were HLA-C-restricted CMV-specific TCR beta clonotypes. Summed frequency of shared TCR beta families picked out CMV carriers who also had the relevant HLA.

The origin of this receptor is a human donor in good health (CMV status not recorded). Some clones in this sample may be carry-over from other donors' samples. The chain uses TRBV7-2 and TRBJ2-1; 11 bases map to TRBD2. The sequencing used cultured PBMCs, collected from culture after CMV antigen stimulation. CDR3 coding DNA: TGTGCCAGCAGCTTATTGGGACTAGCGGACAATGAGCAGTTCTTC. It is translated as CASSLLGLADNEQFF.